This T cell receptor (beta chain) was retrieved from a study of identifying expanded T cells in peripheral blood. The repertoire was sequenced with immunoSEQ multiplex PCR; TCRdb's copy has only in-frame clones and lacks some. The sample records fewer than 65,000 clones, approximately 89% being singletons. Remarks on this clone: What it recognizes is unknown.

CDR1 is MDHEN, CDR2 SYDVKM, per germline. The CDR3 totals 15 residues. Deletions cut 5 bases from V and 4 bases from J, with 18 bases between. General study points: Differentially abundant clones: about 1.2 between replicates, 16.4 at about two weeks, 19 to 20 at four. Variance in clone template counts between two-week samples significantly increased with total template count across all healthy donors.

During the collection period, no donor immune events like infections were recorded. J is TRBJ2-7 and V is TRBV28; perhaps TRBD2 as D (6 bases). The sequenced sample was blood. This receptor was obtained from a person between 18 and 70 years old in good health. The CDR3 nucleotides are TGTGCCAGCAGTAGGGCTACCGGGAGAACGTACGAGCAGTACTTC. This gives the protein CASSRATGRTYEQYF.